The sequence of this T cell receptor beta chain was determined in a study of blood T cell repertoires in COVID-19. In the study overall: In each case, the material was cDNA or gDNA derived from T cells, B-cell-depleted T cells, or PBMCs.

Resolution of symptoms, clearance, or two negative PCRs was present in recovered Cohort 3 donors. Germline V CDR1 and CDR2: KGHSH, LQKENI. The CDR3 totals 12 residues. V lost 3 bases and J 6 bases, leaving 5 bases between the germline ends. Libraries were prepared by immunoSEQ multiplex PCR; TCRdb keeps only in-frame clonotypes and omits some of them. The data show hundreds of thousands of clones, with 85% to 90% seen just once and approximately 2.5% held by the top ten. This rearrangement joins TRBV18 to TRBJ2-2; D is unresolved. The sample was PBMCs or T cells enriched from blood (not recorded which). The TCR comes from a woman under 30 who had recovered from COVID-19. CDR3: CASSPLSGELFF. The DNA of the CDR3 is TGTGCCAGCTCACCCCTTTCCGGGGAGCTGTTTTTT. Together with reference TRBV18 and TRBJ2-2, the CDR3 gives the full variable domain: NAGVMQNPRHLVRRRGQEARLRCSPMKGHSHVYWYRQLPEEGLKFMVYLQKENIIDESGMPKERFSAEFPKEGPSILRIQQVVRGDSAAYFCASSPLSGELFFGEGSRLTVL.